What follows are 21 T cell receptor beta chains derived from one specimen sequenced in a study of blood T cell repertoires in COVID-19. Only in-frame clones appear in the TCRdb table, and some are missing; sequencing was by immunoSEQ multiplex PCR. The sample yields under 250,000 clones, about 82% seen once. Sample: PBMCs or T cells enriched from blood (not recorded which). The receptors originated from a woman aged 50 to 60 with acute COVID-19.

The V call is TRBV5-4, the J call TRBJ1-6; D unresolved. Between the trimmed V and J ends, which lost 2 bases and 7 bases, there was a span of 4 bases. The CDR3 is 12 residues long. Per the germline V gene, CDR1 is SGHNT and CDR2 is YYREEE (reference sequence). CDR3 bases: TGTGCCAGCAGCTTAACAAATTCACCCCTCCACTTT. This encodes CASSLTNSPLHF.

Only a few counts were recorded for this clone. Germline is not matched at one junction end, which may reflect a read error. The chain joins TRBV11-1 to TRBJ2-2; D unresolved. The CDR3 totals 14 residues. Looked up from germline, CDR1 is SGHAT and CDR2 is FQDESV (reference sequence). The CDR3 loop reads CASSLATGTGELFF. Here the CDR3 DNA reads TGTGCCAGCAGTTTAGCCACCGGGACCGGGGAGCTGTTTTTT.

V usage is TRBV19 and J usage is TRBJ2-6; TRBD1 aligns across 11 bases. From germline, CDR1 is LNHDA and CDR2 SQIVND (reference sequence). CDR3 length: 17 residues. The V and J ends lost 7 bases and 1 base, in that order; junction bases with no gene match: 6. The CDR3 nucleotides read TGTGCCAGTACTCGGGACAGGGGGACTTCTGGGGCCAACGTCCTGACTTTC. Translating gives CASTRDRGTSGANVLTF.

The chain couples TRBV5-6 to TRBJ1-4, with a possible D match to TRBD1 (5 bases). Germline lookup yields CDR1 SGHDT and CDR2 YYEEEE. The CDR3 is 16 residues long. With 4 bases removed from V and 7 bases from J, the gap between germline ends came to 20 bases. The CDR3 DNA follows: TGTGCCAGCAGCCCTAGGAGGGGAGTTGAAGTTGAAAAACTGTTTTTT. It specifies CASSPRRGVEVEKLFF.

The chain employs TRBV12-3 or TRBV12-4 and TRBJ1-2, with 7 positions matching TRBD1. V lost 4 bases, J lost 4 bases, and 3 bases stayed unmatched. CDR3 length: 13 amino acids. The CDR3 reads CASSSGQAYGYTF. CDR3 bases: TGTGCCAGCAGTTCAGGACAGGCCTATGGCTACACCTTC.

The rearrangement joins TRBV5-6 to TRBJ2-5; a possible D gene is TRBD2 (5 bases). V lost 3 bases to trimming and J lost 10 bases, with 19 bases between them. The length of the CDR3 is 14 residues. Germline CDR1 SGHDT, CDR2 YYEEEE. The CDR3 bases are TGTGCCAGCAGCTCTATCAGGACTGTCGGGGACCAGTACTTC. It yields the protein CASSSIRTVGDQYF. The whole variable domain, filled in from reference TRBV5-6 and TRBJ2-5, reads DAGVTQSPTHLIKTRGQQVTLRCSPKSGHDTVSWYQQALGQGPQFIFQYYEEEERQRGNFPDRFSGHQFPNYSSELNVNALLLGDSALYLCASSSIRTVGDQYFGPGTRLLVL.

V gene TRBV18 combines with J gene TRBJ1-4; no clear D gene. Between the trimmed V and J ends, which lost 3 bases and 4 bases, there was a span of 15 bases. The CDR3 is 16 amino acids. Germline V lookup: CDR1 KGHSH, CDR2 LQKENI. The CDR3, as DNA: TGTGCCAGCTCACCTCCCGACGGGAGCTATAATGAAAAACTGTTTTTT. This sequence encodes CASSPPDGSYNEKLFF.

The chain has TRBV6-5 and TRBJ1-6, with 8 bases that match TRBD1. Losses at the gene ends were 5 bases for V and 9 bases for J; bases not matched to a gene: 6. CDR1 is MNHEY, CDR2 SVGAGI, per germline. CDR3 length: 14 amino acids. CDR3 sequence: CASSTDREGSPLHF. The CDR3 region has the DNA TGTGCCAGCAGTACGGACAGGGAGGGTTCACCCCTCCACTTT.

The gene calls are TRBV12-3 or TRBV12-4 and TRBJ2-2; 7 bases map to TRBD1. The CDR3 has 13 residues. V was clipped by 5 bases and J by 6 bases; unmatched bases: 3. CDR3 nucleotides: TGTGCCAGCAGTGACAGGGTTCCCGGGGAGCTGTTTTTT. Protein: CASSDRVPGELFF.

The chain employs TRBV2 and TRBJ1-1; D remains ambiguous. With 9 bases removed from V and 4 bases from J, the gap between germline ends came to 9 bases. The CDR3 is made up of 11 amino acids. CDR1 SNHLY and CDR2 FYNNEI come from the germline V gene. As DNA, the CDR3 is TGTGCCAGTCCGAGTCGCACTGAAGCTTTCTTT. This encodes CASPSRTEAFF. The full variable domain, its missing parts supplied by reference TRBV2 and TRBJ1-1, is EPEVTQTPSHQVTQMGQEVILRCVPISNHLYFYWYRQILGQKVEFLVSFYNNEISEKSEIFDDQFSVERPDGSNFTLKIRSTKLEDSAMYFCASPSRTEAFFGQGTRLTVV.

V is TRBV7-9 and J is TRBJ1-1, with D possibly matching TRBD1 (6 bases). The V gene's germline CDR1 is SEHNR and CDR2 FQNEAQ (reference sequence). V was pared by 0 bases and J by 1 base, with 15 bases between. The CDR3 extends over 17 amino acids. The CDR3 DNA reads TGTGCCAGCAGCTTAGCATCAGGGGTCCGATCGAACACTGAAGCTTTCTTT. Its protein is CASSLASGVRSNTEAFF.

Note on this clone: The identical CDR3 is also encoded by other nucleotide sequences in the sample. The V call is TRBV30, the J call TRBJ1-3; 8 bases fit TRBD1. This CDR3 region has 17 residues. V gave up 2 bases and J gave up 0 bases; unmatched junction bases: 9. Germline V gene data show CDR1 as GTSNPN and CDR2 as SVGIG (reference sequence). CDR3 sequence: CAWSRGDRSFSGNTIYF. For the CDR3, the DNA is TGTGCCTGGAGTAGGGGGGACAGGTCTTTCTCTGGAAACACCATATATTTT.

This chain joins TRBV7-2 and TRBJ1-5, with D perhaps matching TRBD1 (5 bases). The CDR3 is 13 residues long. V shed 6 bases and J shed 6 bases, with 12 bases lying between them. Germline V gives CDR1 SGHTA, CDR2 FQGNSA. CDR3 region: CASSLLQGQPQHF. For the CDR3, the DNA is TGTGCCAGCAGTCTTCTCCAGGGTCAGCCCCAGCATTTT.

This clone came up a few times. This chain connects TRBV2 to TRBJ1-2; tentative D call: TRBD1 (5 bases). The germline CDR1 and CDR2 sequences are SNHLY and FYNNEI. CDR3 length: 13 amino acids. V was shortened by 1 base and J by 5 bases, with 8 bases between the two germline ends. The CDR3: CASSEEGVYGYTF. For the CDR3, the DNA is TGTGCCAGCAGTGAAGAAGGGGTGTATGGCTACACCTTC.

V usage is TRBV10-3 and J usage is TRBJ1-2, with 8 bases matching TRBD1. J gave up 8 bases and V 5 bases, and 13 bases lay outside the gene matches. The CDR3 runs 15 residues. Germline V lookup: CDR1 ENHRY, CDR2 SYGVKD. The CDR3 coding sequence is TGTGCCATCAGTCGGGGACAGGCTAACTCACCAGGCTACACCTTC. Encoded protein: CAISRGQANSPGYTF.

The chain joins TRBV11-2 to TRBJ1-1, with unresolved D. The V end lost 9 bases, the J end lost 6 bases, and 14 bases lay between the germline ends. Germline values: CDR1 SGHAT, CDR2 FQNNGV. CDR3 length equals 12 residues. Here the CDR3 reads CASAGPQAEAFF. CDR3 bases: TGTGCCAGTGCAGGCCCCCAGGCTGAAGCTTTCTTT.

The CDR3 DNA reads as TGTGCCAGCAGCCCCAAGACTAGCAGAATCGCAGATACGCAGTATTTT. Protein sequence: CASSPKTSRIADTQYF. The chain combines TRBV11-3 with TRBJ2-3, with 7 bases aligning to TRBD2. Germline CDR1 and CDR2: SGHNT and YENEEA. Germline trimming cut 5 bases from V and 4 bases from J; bases unmatched to any gene: 12. The CDR3 sequence is 16 residues long.

A note on this clone: Additional DNA sequences in this sample encode the identical CDR3. The chain uses TRBV7-9 and TRBJ1-1, with D perhaps TRBD1 (5 bases). From germline, CDR1 is SEHNR and CDR2 FQNEAQ (reference sequence). V lost 3 bases and J 0 bases, leaving 5 bases between the germline ends. The CDR3 length is 13 residues. As DNA, the CDR3 is TGTGCCAGCAGCTTGACAGTGAACACTGAAGCTTTCTTT. This encodes CASSLTVNTEAFF.

J is TRBJ2-1 and V is TRBV5-6; 11 nucleotides align to TRBD1. The length of the CDR3 is 15 residues. V was clipped by 3 bases and J by 3 bases; unmatched bases: 2. Germline CDR1 SGHDT, CDR2 YYEEEE. The CDR3 DNA reads TGTGCCAGCAGCTACGGGACAGGGGGCTACAATGAGCAGTTCTTC. It yields the protein CASSYGTGGYNEQFF.

With regard to this clone: Other DNA sequences from this sample encode an identical CDR3 as well. The chain has TRBV5-1 and TRBJ1-5; D remains ambiguous. V was pared by 0 bases and J by 3 bases, with 7 bases between. The CDR3 runs to 14 residues. Germline assignment: CDR1 SGHRS and CDR2 YFSETQ. The CDR3 DNA reads as TGCGCCAGCAGCTTGGGAGGGAACAATCAGCCCCAGCATTTT. The encoded protein is CASSLGGNNQPQHF.

This clone was observed a few times. The V call is TRBV5-4, the J call TRBJ1-2; 8 bases fit TRBD1. Germline CDR1 and CDR2: SGHNT and YYREEE (reference sequence). CDR3 size: 15 residues. V lost 4 bases, J lost 2 bases, and 7 bases stayed unmatched. In nucleotides, the CDR3 is TGTGCCAGCAGCCCGAGCAGGGGGCCAAACTATGGCTACACCTTC. This translates into CASSPSRGPNYGYTF.